The 32 T cell receptor beta chains below come from one sample, sequenced in a study of spatial heterogeneity in lung cancer. MiXCR was run by TCRdb on the 5' RACE reads, yielding one entry per CDR3 protein. Here the sample spans some 110,000 distinct CDR3 sequences, approximately 12% being singletons. As to time point: blood at routine non-recurrence follow-up after resection. Whole RNA, isolated from tumor, nontumor lung or frozen PBMC, was sequenced without prior sorting. The sample consisted of PBMCs, taken at follow-up. The receptor set was obtained from a male donor with early-stage non-small cell lung cancer.

In this sample, this clonotype turned up a few times. V usage is TRBV28 and J usage is TRBJ2-7; TRBD1 agrees at 8 bases. The V and J ends lost 6 bases and 10 bases, in that order; junction bases with no gene match: 8. This CDR3 has 12 residues. The germline CDR1 and CDR2 sequences are MDHEN and SYDVKM. CDR3 nucleotide sequence: TGTGCCAGCAGCAAACTACAGGGGGGACAGTACTTC. Translation: CASSKLQGGQYF.

In this sample, this clonotype turned up many times. V usage is TRBV10-3 and J usage is TRBJ2-3; 8 positions match TRBD2. Trimming took 3 bases from V and 8 from J; bases not matched to a gene: 16. CDR1 is ENHRY, CDR2 SYGVKD, per germline. The CDR3 has 17 residues. CDR3 sequence reads: CAISDGLARGGSGTQYF. CDR3 in DNA: TGTGCCATCAGTGACGGACTAGCCCGGGGTGGAAGTGGTACGCAGTATTTT.

In this sample, this clonotype turned up many times. This sequence joins TRBV3-1 and TRBJ2-2; 7 positions agree with TRBD1. Germline CDR1 and CDR2: LGHDT and YNNKEL (reference sequence). The CDR3 has 16 amino acids. The ends lost 4 bases at V and 1 base at J; junction bases unmatched: 6. Here the CDR3 reads CASSLRRQGNTGELFF. The DNA of the CDR3 is TGTGCCAGCAGCCTCCGGAGACAGGGGAACACCGGGGAGCTGTTTTTT.

This clonotype has a count of ten or more. The CDR3 loop reads CASSRRPGDRETQYF. CDR3 nucleotide sequence: TGTGCCAGCAGCCGGAGGCCAGGGGATCGAGAGACCCAGTACTTC. The chain uses TRBV7-2 and TRBJ2-5, with a possible D match to TRBD1 (6 bases). Germline-derived CDR1 and CDR2 are SGHTA and FQGNSA. This CDR3 contains 15 residues. V was cut by 5 bases and J by 4 bases, with 17 bases left in between. The full variable domain, completed using reference TRBV7-2 and TRBJ2-5, is GAGVSQSPSNKVTEKGKDVELRCDPISGHTALYWYRQSLGQGLEFLIYFQGNSAPDKSGLPSDRFSAERTGGSVSTLTIQRTQQEDSAVYLCASSRRPGDRETQYFGPGTRLLVL.

The table lists this clonotype with a few counts. The J gene is TRBJ1-5, the V gene TRBV19; possible D gene TRBD1, 5 bases. Trimming removed 3 bases from V and 5 bases from J, with 8 bases in between. The CDR3 totals 13 residues. The V gene's germline CDR1 is LNHDA and CDR2 SQIVND (reference sequence). The CDR3 DNA is TGTGCCAGTAGTATTTTAGGGGATCAGCCCCAGCATTTT. Its protein product is CASSILGDQPQHF.

This rearrangement joins TRBV6-5 to TRBJ1-6, with D uncertain. Per germline, CDR1 MNHEY and CDR2 SVGAGI. CDR3 size: 14 residues. Trimming left V 2 bases short and J 7 bases short, with 9 bases between. CDR3: CASSYPVPNSPLHF. The CDR3 DNA reads TGTGCCAGCAGTTACCCCGTTCCGAATTCACCCCTCCACTTT.

This clonotype was counted many times. The chain couples TRBV4-1 to TRBJ1-2; 8 nucleotides agree with TRBD1. The CDR3 consists of 17 residues. The germline V gene encodes CDR1 MGHRA and CDR2 YSYEKL. V lost 2 bases and J lost 5; bases outside the gene matches: 13. CDR3 DNA: TGCGCCAGCAGCCAACCGCCTGGACAGGGACCTATTTATGGCTACACCTTC. This encodes CASSQPPGQGPIYGYTF.

This chain connects TRBV28 to TRBJ2-5, with D tentatively TRBD1 (5 bases). V was cut by 5 bases and J by 2 bases, with 15 bases left in between. Germline-derived CDR1 and CDR2 are MDHEN and SYDVKM. This CDR3 has 15 amino acids. The DNA for the CDR3 is TGTGCCAGCAGTCCTACTGGGGCAAGGCAAGAGACCCAGTACTTC. Protein product: CASSPTGARQETQYF.

This clonotype was seen more than once but under ten times. The rearrangement joins TRBV20-1 to TRBJ2-7; possible D gene TRBD1, 6 bases. Germline V gene lookup returns CDR1 DFQATT and CDR2 SNEGSKA (reference sequence). The CDR3 consists of 14 residues. V dropped 4 bases and J dropped 3 bases, with 16 bases sitting between them. The CDR3 DNA reads as TGCAGTGCTACAGACCGGGACAAATTCTACGAGCAGTACTTC. It is translated as CSATDRDKFYEQYF.

The chain joins TRBV6-6 to TRBJ1-1; TRBD1 agrees at 9 bases. Germline-derived CDR1 and CDR2 are MNHNY and SVGAGI (reference sequence). With V trimmed by 5 bases and J by 4 bases, 5 bases remained unmatched. The CDR3 totals 14 residues. The CDR3 DNA reads TGTGCCAGCAGTAAACAGGGGGCGCGCACTGAAGCTTTCTTT. Translated, it gives CASSKQGARTEAFF.

This clonotype was observed many times. This rearrangement joins TRBV10-3 to TRBJ1-6, with TRBD1 as a possible D gene (5 bases). The germline CDR1 and CDR2 sequences are ENHRY and SYGVKD. Trimming cost V 6 bases and J 7 bases, with 10 bases left between them. The CDR3 loop spans 13 amino acids. The CDR3 here is CAIRTAGNSPLHF. For the CDR3, the DNA is TGTGCCATCAGGACCGCAGGGAATTCACCCCTCCACTTT.

This clonotype was seen just once. The CDR3 DNA sequence: TGTGCCAGCAGAAGCGGGGGGTCCCAGTACTTC. Protein: CASRSGGSQYF. The chain joins TRBV2 to TRBJ2-5; 9 bases fit TRBD2. CDR1 and CDR2 (germline): SNHLY, FYNNEI. The length of the CDR3 is 11 residues. The V gene end was trimmed by 6 bases and the J gene end by 9 bases; junction bases not matched to a gene: 2.

This clonotype came up a few times. The CDR3 spells CASSLRTGYTDTQYF. DNA for the CDR3: TGTGCCAGCAGTTTAAGGACAGGGTACACAGATACGCAGTATTTT. This chain uses TRBV28 with TRBJ2-3; TRBD1 matches 8 bases. CDR1 is MDHEN and CDR2 is SYDVKM in the germline V gene. Losses at the gene ends were 2 bases for V and 2 bases for J; bases not matched to a gene: 3. The CDR3 extends over 15 amino acids.

The chain couples TRBV19 to TRBJ2-4; 7 bases are shared with TRBD1. Germline loops: CDR1 LNHDA, CDR2 SQIVND (reference sequence). V shed 5 bases and J 12 bases; nucleotides not matched to a gene: 4. The CDR3 extends over 11 amino acids. CDR3 in DNA: TGTGCCAGTAGTCTAGGGGGCAGTCAGTACTTC. This translates into CASSLGGSQYF.

The chain has TRBV10-1 and TRBJ1-5; a possible D gene is TRBD1 (5 bases). This CDR3 contains 15 residues. In germline, CDR1 is WNHNN, CDR2 SYGVQD (reference sequence). V lost 0 bases and J 5 bases, leaving 11 bases between the germline ends. The CDR3 DNA reads TGCGCCAGCAGTGAGTCCGGGGGTAGGTATCAGCCCCAGCATTTT. Translation: CASSESGGRYQPQHF.

This clonotype was observed a few times. The V call is TRBV28, the J call TRBJ2-7; the D gene is possibly TRBD1 (6 bases). The V and J ends lost 8 bases and 9 bases respectively, with 20 bases between them. Germline V gene data show CDR1 as MDHEN and CDR2 as SYDVKM. The CDR3 is 13 amino acids. The CDR3 here is CASGLSRGTVQYF. The CDR3, as DNA: TGTGCCAGCGGTCTATCAAGGGGGACCGTGCAGTACTTC.

The gene calls are TRBV5-5 and TRBJ2-2; D uncertain. The CDR3 loop spans 12 amino acids. Germline V gives CDR1 SGHKS, CDR2 YYEKEE (reference sequence). V lost 1 base and J 7 bases, leaving 5 bases between the germline ends. CDR3 bases: TGTGCCAGCAGCTTGTACGGCGGGGAGCTGTTTTTT. Protein sequence: CASSLYGGELFF.

A few counts support this clonotype. The gene calls are TRBV15 and TRBJ1-4, with a possible D match to TRBD1 (6 bases). With 3 bases removed from V and 5 bases from J, the gap between germline ends came to 13 bases. The CDR3 totals 15 residues. The germline CDR1 and CDR2 sequences are LNHNV and YYDKDF (reference sequence). The CDR3 here is CATSSTTGPNEKLFF. CDR3 coding DNA: TGTGCCACCAGCAGCACGACAGGCCCAAATGAAAAACTGTTTTTT.

This clonotype was counted ten times or more. The rearrangement uses TRBV5-1 and TRBJ1-2; 9 nucleotides align to TRBD1. CDR1 is SGHRS, CDR2 YFSETQ, per germline. The CDR3 extends over 14 amino acids. V was pared by 0 bases and J by 7 bases, with 4 bases of the junction left unmatched. This CDR3 is CASSLGGQGSGYTF. The CDR3 DNA follows: TGCGCCAGCAGCTTGGGCGGACAGGGGTCTGGCTACACCTTC.

The sample holds a few counts of this clonotype. The V gene is TRBV2, the J gene TRBJ2-1, with TRBD2 matching over 11 bases. Germline CDR1 and CDR2: SNHLY and FYNNEI. V was pared by 1 base and J by 9 bases, with 5 bases of the junction left unmatched. The CDR3 sequence is 15 residues long. CDR3 amino acids: CASSEDSGGAAEQFF. The CDR3 bases are TGTGCCAGCAGTGAAGATAGCGGGGGGGCCGCTGAGCAGTTCTTC. Full variable domain (outside the CDR3, taken from reference TRBV2 and TRBJ2-1): EPEVTQTPSHQVTQMGQEVILRCVPISNHLYFYWYRQILGQKVEFLVSFYNNEISEKSEIFDDQFSVERPDGSNFTLKIRSTKLEDSAMYFCASSEDSGGAAEQFFGPGTRLTVL.

This clonotype was found a few times. The chain uses TRBV6-6 and TRBJ2-1; tentative D call: TRBD1 (6 bases). The CDR3 is 15 residues long. Germline CDR1 and CDR2: MNHNY and SVGAGI (reference sequence). Trimming stripped 5 bases from V and 7 bases from J, with 18 bases between. The CDR3 nucleotides are TGTGCCAGCAGTGTGAGGACAGCGTATCAAAATGAGCAGTTCTTC. Amino acid sequence: CASSVRTAYQNEQFF.

This clonotype occurred many times. V usage is TRBV4-3 and J usage is TRBJ1-3, with D unresolved. The V gene's germline CDR1 is LGHNA and CDR2 YSLEER. The CDR3 contains 16 residues. V lost 0 bases and J lost 0, with 9 bases in between. This CDR3 reads CASSQEMTYSGNTIYF. The CDR3 DNA sequence: TGCGCCAGCAGCCAAGAGATGACATACTCTGGAAACACCATATATTTT.

CDR3 nucleotide sequence: TGTGCCATCAGCAATAACCGGGATTACGAGCAGTACTTC. Protein product: CAISNNRDYEQYF. The rearrangement links TRBV10-3 to TRBJ2-7, with D perhaps matching TRBD2 (5 bases). V was trimmed by 6 bases and J by 4 bases, leaving 13 bases between them. Per the germline V gene, CDR1 is ENHRY and CDR2 is SYGVKD. The CDR3 consists of 13 residues.

The CDR3: CASCTSYEQYF. The CDR3, as DNA: TGTGCCAGCTGCACTAGCTACGAGCAGTACTTC. The chain joins TRBV2 to TRBJ2-7, with D possibly being TRBD2 (5 bases). Germline V CDR1 and CDR2: SNHLY, FYNNEI. Trimming removed 8 bases at V and 3 bases at J, with 8 bases between. The CDR3 extends over 11 amino acids.

This clonotype was recorded a few times. The chain combines TRBV28 with TRBJ2-7; 8 bases line up with TRBD1. V was pared by 4 bases and J by 3 bases, with 8 bases of the junction left unmatched. This CDR3 region has 15 residues. The germline V gene has CDR1 MDHEN and CDR2 SYDVKM. DNA of the CDR3: TGTGCCAGCAGTTCTGACAGGGGCGGACACTACGAGCAGTACTTC. It encodes CASSSDRGGHYEQYF.

This clonotype was found a few times. The CDR3 coding sequence is TGTGCCAGCAGTTTTGCCCCCCAGGGGCTTACCTACGAGCAGTACTTC. Translation gives CASSFAPQGLTYEQYF. The chain is built from TRBV28 and TRBJ2-7; tentatively, D is TRBD1 (6 bases). Deletions cut 3 bases from V and 2 bases from J, with 17 bases between. CDR3 size: 16 residues. The germline CDR1 and CDR2 sequences are MDHEN and SYDVKM.

This clonotype was recorded at least ten times. This chain links TRBV18 with TRBJ1-2; 8 bases are shared with TRBD1. This CDR3 contains 18 residues. Per germline, CDR1 KGHSH and CDR2 LQKENI. V was pared by 2 bases and J by 4 bases, with 15 bases of the junction left unmatched. Written as DNA, the CDR3 is TGTGCCAGCTCACCAGTTCTCTCAGGGGGCGGAATTGGCTATGGCTACACCTTC. The encoded protein is CASSPVLSGGGIGYGYTF.

This chain uses TRBV4-2 with TRBJ2-1; the D gene is possibly TRBD2 (6 bases). The length of the CDR3 is 16 residues. Looked up from germline, CDR1 is LGHNA and CDR2 is YNFKEQ. V lost 0 bases and J 8 bases, leaving 17 bases between the germline ends. As DNA, the CDR3 is TGTGCCAGCAGCCAAGATAAGGCCCAAGCGGGCCATGAGCAGTTCTTC. This gives the protein CASSQDKAQAGHEQFF.

This clonotype was observed many times. The chain joins TRBV4-1 to TRBJ2-7; 8 positions match TRBD1. This CDR3 contains 14 residues. With 3 bases clipped from V and 3 bases from J, the junction kept 4 bases outside the gene matches. Germline CDR1 reads MGHRA; CDR2 reads YSYEKL. The CDR3 DNA reads TGCGCCAGCAGCCATAACACAGGGGGCTACGAGCAGTACTTC. This encodes CASSHNTGGYEQYF.

This clonotype was found many times. The genes are TRBV3-1 and TRBJ1-1, with D tentatively TRBD1 (6 bases). The CDR3 sequence is 17 residues long. Trimming pared 4 bases from V and 5 bases from J, leaving 23 bases between. Germline CDR1 reads LGHDT; CDR2 reads YNNKEL (reference sequence). CDR3 in DNA: TGTGCCAGCAGCCCAGGATACGCGCAGGGGCAAAAGACTGAAGCTTTCTTT. Translated, it gives CASSPGYAQGQKTEAFF.

The table lists this clonotype with a few counts. The chain links TRBV5-5 to TRBJ1-5; D not certain. The CDR3 is 17 amino acids. Trimming shortened V by 1 base and J by 5 bases, and 19 bases separated the two germline ends. Per germline, CDR1 SGHKS and CDR2 YYEKEE (reference sequence). The CDR3 coding sequence is TGTGCCAGCAGCTTGTTTGCTGGGGATATGGTGGATCAGCCCCAGCATTTT. Translation gives CASSLFAGDMVDQPQHF.

The chain is built from TRBV20-1 and TRBJ1-3; TRBD1 aligns across 8 bases. Trimming took 8 bases from V and 4 from J; bases not matched to a gene: 7. Germline V lookup: CDR1 DFQATT, CDR2 SNEGSKA (reference sequence). CDR3 length: 13 amino acids. This chain's CDR3 is CSTRQGYGNTIYF. For the CDR3, the DNA is TGCAGTACCAGACAGGGGTACGGAAACACCATATATTTT.